A selection of T cell receptor beta chains follows, all from one sample in a study of T cell repertoires in cytomegalovirus infection. TCRdb reprocessed the reads via MiXCR and lists one record per CDR3 protein. In the table there are over 300,000 distinct CDR3 sequences, approximately 9.5% of which are singletons. The sample was PBMCs. The receptor set was obtained from a human donor in good health (CMV status not recorded). Some clones in this sample may be carry-over from other donors' samples. Both conserved end residues are part of each CDR3. The order of the fields is J gene, D gene, V gene, clone size, CDR3 protein, CDR3 DNA. D genes are given only for firm matches. For some rows the clone size is stated as once, few or many, or as a class when expanded; others skip it.

J: TRBJ2-3
D: NA
V: TRBV6-6
size: NA
CDR3: CASSYSGQGTDTQYF
DNA: TGTGCCAGCAGTTACTCTGGGCAGGGAACAGATACGCAGTATTTT

J: TRBJ2-1
D: TRBD1
V: TRBV25-1
size: many
CDR3: CASRRQGDNEQFF
DNA: TGTGCCAGCCGTCGACAGGGGGACAATGAGCAGTTCTTC

J: TRBJ2-1
D: TRBD2
V: TRBV20-1
size: NA
CDR3: CSATPLAGVLYNEQFF
DNA: TGCAGTGCTACCCCCCTAGCGGGAGTCCTATACAATGAGCAGTTCTTC

J: TRBJ2-7
D: TRBD2
V: TRBV7-2
size: NA
CDR3: CASSWIRTSGGAPFEQYF
DNA: TGTGCCAGCAGCTGGATTCGGACTAGCGGGGGGGCCCCCTTCGAGCAGTACTTC

J: TRBJ1-5
D: NA
V: TRBV29-1
size: many
CDR3: CSVELVTGLERRSRNQPQHF
DNA: TGCAGCGTTGAACTTGTTACCGGCCTAGAACGAAGGTCTCGGAATCAGCCCCAGCATTTT

J: TRBJ2-5
D: TRBD2
V: TRBV6-5
size: NA
CDR3: CAIKARGSGETQYF
DNA: TGTGCCATAAAAGCGCGCGGGAGTGGAGAGACCCAGTACTTC

J: TRBJ2-5
D: TRBD1
V: TRBV7-2
size: few
CDR3: CASSLASGTGGKTQYF
DNA: TGTGCCAGCAGCTTAGCCTCCGGGACAGGGGGAAAGACCCAGTACTTC

J: TRBJ2-3
D: TRBD2
V: TRBV15
size: few
CDR3: CATSIGLGLASTDTQYF
DNA: TGTGCCACCAGCATAGGACTAGGACTGGCTAGCACAGATACGCAGTATTTT

J: TRBJ2-3
D: TRBD2
V: TRBV7-4
size: few
CDR3: CASSLGSLAGVRTDTQYF
DNA: TGTGCCAGCAGCTTAGGAAGCCTAGCGGGGGTTAGAACAGATACGCAGTATTTT

J: TRBJ1-6
D: NA
V: TRBV28
size: few
CDR3: CASRTLSYSPLHF
DNA: TGTGCCAGCAGGACTCTGAGTTATTCACCCCTCCACTTT

J: TRBJ2-5
D: NA
V: TRBV7-2
size: many
CDR3: CASSLGILETQYF
DNA: TGTGCCAGCAGCCTCGGGATTCTAGAGACCCAGTACTTC

J: TRBJ2-2
D: NA
V: TRBV7-7
size: many
CDR3: CASSSGQGGGTGELFF
DNA: TGTGCCAGCAGCTCGGGCCAGGGAGGGGGCACCGGGGAGCTGTTTTTT

J: TRBJ1-1
D: NA
V: TRBV27
size: few
CDR3: CASSPPPDRNTEAFF
DNA: TGTGCCAGCAGTCCCCCCCCGGACAGGAACACTGAAGCTTTCTTT

J: TRBJ2-7
D: NA
V: TRBV19
size: many
CDR3: CASRAGTGSSYEQYF
DNA: TGTGCCAGTCGAGCCGGGACCGGTAGCTCCTACGAGCAGTACTTC

J: TRBJ1-5
D: NA
V: TRBV20-1
size: many
CDR3: CSARDVQARETQHF
DNA: TGCAGTGCTAGAGATGTCCAGGCCCGTGAGACCCAGCATTTT

J: TRBJ2-5
D: NA
V: TRBV15
size: many
CDR3: CATRGPSQETQYF
DNA: TGTGCCACCAGGGGACCCAGCCAAGAGACCCAGTACTTC

J: TRBJ1-2
D: TRBD1
V: TRBV5-6
size: NA
CDR3: CASNPTGPNYGYTF
DNA: TGTGCCAGCAACCCGACAGGGCCGAACTATGGCTACACCTTC

J: TRBJ2-7
D: TRBD2
V: TRBV7-2
size: many
CDR3: CASSLGWGLAGGLLNYEQYF
DNA: TGTGCCAGCAGCTTAGGGTGGGGCTTAGCGGGAGGACTCCTAAACTACGAGCAGTACTTC

J: TRBJ2-7
D: NA
V: TRBV12-3/TRBV12-4
size: few
CDR3: CASSFRWSPSYEQYF
DNA: TGTGCCAGCAGTTTTAGGTGGTCGCCCTCCTACGAGCAGTACTTC

J: TRBJ1-1
D: NA
V: TRBV12-3/TRBV12-4
size: NA
CDR3: CASSESPGGNTEAFF
DNA: TGTGCCAGCAGTGAGTCGCCGGGAGGAAACACTGAAGCTTTCTTT

J: TRBJ2-5
D: TRBD1
V: TRBV9
size: few
CDR3: CASSEGQNEETQYF
DNA: TGTGCCAGCAGCGAGGGACAGAACGAAGAGACCCAGTACTTC

J: TRBJ2-5
D: NA
V: TRBV4-3
size: few
CDR3: CASSQEGAYETQYF
DNA: TGCGCCAGCAGCCAAGAGGGGGCCTACGAGACCCAGTACTTC

J: TRBJ2-2
D: TRBD1
V: TRBV18
size: NA
CDR3: CASSPREVDRGLPGELFF
DNA: TGTGCCAGCTCACCACGCGAAGTGGACAGGGGGCTTCCCGGGGAGCTGTTTTTT

J: TRBJ1-2
D: NA
V: TRBV28
size: few
CDR3: CASIGDGNYGYTF
DNA: TGTGCCAGCATAGGGGACGGCAACTATGGCTACACCTTC

J: TRBJ2-7
D: TRBD2
V: TRBV7-2
size: few
CDR3: CASSQPSGRALLNEQYF
DNA: TGTGCCAGCAGCCAACCTAGCGGGAGGGCCCTTTTGAACGAGCAGTACTTC

J: TRBJ2-7
D: NA
V: TRBV7-2
size: many
CDR3: CASSSRARGRDEQYF
DNA: TGTGCCAGCAGTTCCCGGGCCCGCGGTAGAGACGAGCAGTACTTC

J: TRBJ1-1
D: NA
V: TRBV4-2
size: NA
CDR3: CASSQVSRVMNTEAFF
DNA: TGTGCCAGCAGCCAAGTTTCCAGGGTCATGAACACTGAAGCTTTCTTT